This T cell receptor beta chain is from a study of T cell responses to AZD1222 COVID-19 vaccine (dated by TCRdb to the early 2020s). About the investigation overall: TCR sequencing covered fewer than 250 trial participants: approximately 200 given two doses of AZD1222 and 26 given two doses of MenACWY control vaccine. Trial participants were enrolled by age into 18-55, 56-69 and 70-plus year subgroups, with approximately 150, 28 and 58 TCR-sequenced participants respectively. Results the study describes overall, beyond this receptor: Conclusions about previously exposed vaccinees were limited because only a handful of AZD1222 recipients were SARS-CoV-2 seropositive at baseline. The whole spike protein was spanned by vaccine-associated CD4 TCRs, and dominant responses were seen in regions 160-218 and 743-854. In the small 56-69-year group, the increase in depth fell short of significance, most likely because of low power. No day 14 peak-response samples were available, so repertoires were characterized only after the peak T cell response. After two AZD1222 doses, spike-specific TCR breadth and depth were significantly higher than at day 0 and than in MenACWY recipients. Reportedly, almost half of the unique spike-specific TCRs recognized epitopes lying outside the regions that are mutated in the B.1.351 and B.1.1.7 variants. Participants were mostly white British and included more females than males, and it was suggested by the authors that clonal diversity may have been underestimated.

The CDR3 regions of human TCRbeta chains were analyzed by immunosequencing. The published analysis was carried out like this. Repertoire TCRs were checked for matches against a reference library of SARS-CoV-2-specific TCRs that had been generated using the MIRA antigen-specificity platform. Breadth was defined as the fraction of unique TCRs that were SARS-CoV-2-associated. Depth was defined as the fraction of total T cells that were SARS-CoV-2-associated. Using the MIRA data, every spike-specific TCR was mapped to the spike region that the TCR reacted to and assigned to either a CD4 or a CD8 class. Log10-transformed breadth and depth values were compared by one-way ANOVA with Sidak's multiple comparisons tests. TCRdb took over this immuneACCESS table, retaining in-frame rearrangements with V and J assigned. Such tables are incomplete; in checked studies, under half of the missing clones stem from an unresolved V gene, and the remainder is unexplained. The DNA gave D and trimming, while V, J and clone size come from that table. The sample table holds 130,000 to 150,000 clones, of which approximately 89% were seen once. Jointly, the top ten make up around 1.7% of the sample.

This clone is a singleton in its sample. Its antigen is currently not known. No much larger clone exists at a distance of one base, and base qualities are not known. The intended sense of this specimen's time point label: about 28 days (+/-7) after the second vaccine dose. Because spike-specific TCR depth and breadth did not differ between the two schedules, AZD1222 recipients who got a second dose at roughly 4 weeks were pooled with those who got a second dose at roughly 12 weeks. Vaccinee samples were obtained from the UK trials COV001 and COV002, which included a single-blind randomized controlled phase 2/3 trial of AZD1222 (ChAdOx1 nCoV-19) in healthy adults. For TCRbeta chain sequencing, PBMC samples were collected from trial participants at day 0 and at day 28 after the second dose. The specimen was peripheral blood, collected 28 days after the second AZD1222 dose. This TCR came from an adult who received the AZD1222 COVID-19 vaccine.

CDR3 loop: CASSPHSTGTTDTQYF. The nucleotide sequence reads TGTGCCAGCAGCCCGCACTCGACAGGAACCACAGATACGCAGTATTTT. The rearrangement joined TRBV5-4 to TRBJ2-3; a tentative D call is TRBD1 (6 bases match). Its CDR3 holds 16 amino acids, cysteine through phenylalanine. Only the CDR3 portion is preserved as DNA: 48 bases, with reading frame beginning at the first base. CDR1 SGHNT and CDR2 YYREEE are derived from the germline V gene (reference sequence). The trim is 4 bases for V and 2 bases for J, with a gap of 17 bases between the germline ends.